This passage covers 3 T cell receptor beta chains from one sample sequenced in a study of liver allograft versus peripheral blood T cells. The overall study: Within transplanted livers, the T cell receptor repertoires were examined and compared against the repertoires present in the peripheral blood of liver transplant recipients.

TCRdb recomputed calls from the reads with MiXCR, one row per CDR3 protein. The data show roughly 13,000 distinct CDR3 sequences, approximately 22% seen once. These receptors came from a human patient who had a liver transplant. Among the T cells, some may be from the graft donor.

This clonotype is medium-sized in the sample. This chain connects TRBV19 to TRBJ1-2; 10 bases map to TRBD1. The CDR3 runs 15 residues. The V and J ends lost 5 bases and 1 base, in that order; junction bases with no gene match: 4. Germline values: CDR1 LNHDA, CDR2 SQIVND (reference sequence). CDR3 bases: TGTGCCAGTAGTGTGGGACAGGGGTTTAACTATGGCTACACCTTC. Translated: CASSVGQGFNYGYTF.

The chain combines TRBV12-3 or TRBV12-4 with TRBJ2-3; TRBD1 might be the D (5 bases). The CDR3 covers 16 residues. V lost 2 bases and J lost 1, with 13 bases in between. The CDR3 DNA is TGTGCCAGCAGTTTAAGGCTGCAGGGTGGCACAGATACGCAGTATTTT. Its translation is CASSLRLQGGTDTQYF.

This CDR3 is CASSPRQGNYGYTF. The CDR3 coding sequence is TGTGCCAGCAGTCCCCGACAGGGTAACTATGGCTACACCTTC. The rearrangement links TRBV12-3 or TRBV12-4 to TRBJ1-2, with TRBD1 matching over 7 bases. The CDR3 is made up of 14 amino acids. J was trimmed by 1 base and V by 5 bases; bases with no gene match: 4.